A single sample is the source of the 30 T cell receptor beta chains below, sequenced in a study of identical twins. TCRdb fed the 5' RACE reads into MiXCR, producing one record per CDR3 protein. Seen here are approximately 670,000 distinct CDR3 sequences, roughly 6% observed once, and the top ten hold under 2%. The sequenced sample was naive T cells sorted from blood. These receptors were collected from a young man in good health.

This clonotype came up many times. The V and J genes are TRBV7-6 and TRBJ1-1, with D uncertain. This CDR3 spans 13 amino acids. Germline loops: CDR1 SGHVS, CDR2 FNYEAQ. Trimming took 2 bases from V and 2 from J, leaving 6 bases between them. CDR3 nucleotides: TGTGCCAGCAGCTTAAGAGCAAACACTGAAGCTTTCTTT. Protein: CASSLRANTEAFF.

Ten or more counts support this clonotype. The chain carries TRBV28 and TRBJ2-3; the match to TRBD2 covers 13 bases. The CDR3 has 16 residues. The trim removed 3 bases at V and 4 bases at J, leaving 4 bases unmatched. Per germline, CDR1 MDHEN and CDR2 SYDVKM. The CDR3 DNA sequence: TGTGCCAGCAGTTTTGAGACTAGCGGGAGGTCAGATACGCAGTATTTT. The encoded protein is CASSFETSGRSDTQYF.

This clonotype has at least ten counts. The rearrangement joins TRBV20-1 to TRBJ2-1; D is ambiguous. CDR3 size: 14 residues. The V and J ends lost 1 base and 9 bases respectively, with 16 bases between them. Germline assignment: CDR1 DFQATT and CDR2 SNEGSKA (reference sequence). The CDR3 DNA is TGCAGTGCTAGAGGGGCTAGTACCTTCAGTGAGCAGTTCTTC. Translated: CSARGASTFSEQFF.

This clonotype was counted at least ten times. The rearrangement joins TRBV20-1 to TRBJ1-4, with D unresolved. The germline V gene has CDR1 DFQATT and CDR2 SNEGSKA (reference sequence). V lost 2 bases, J lost 4 bases, and 8 bases lay in between. CDR3 size: 13 residues. The CDR3 sequence: CSARPQVNEKLFF. The CDR3 DNA reads TGCAGTGCTAGACCGCAGGTTAATGAAAAACTGTTTTTT.

V and J are TRBV5-5 and TRBJ2-1; 7 nucleotides line up with TRBD2. CDR3 length equals 16 residues. From germline, CDR1 is SGHKS and CDR2 YYEKEE (reference sequence). Trimming at V came to 1 base and at J to 9 bases, leaving 13 bases not matched to a gene. The CDR3 DNA sequence: TGTGCCAGCAGCTTGTCGGGTACGCGGGAGAGGATTGAGCAGTTCTTC. Its protein is CASSLSGTRERIEQFF.

This clonotype was counted a few times. J is TRBJ2-7 and V is TRBV27; the D is unclear. V was trimmed by 3 bases and J by 3 bases, leaving 9 bases between them. This CDR3 is 13 amino acids long. Looked up from germline, CDR1 is MNHEY and CDR2 is SMNVEV (reference sequence). CDR3 amino acids: CASSFTGNYEQYF. The DNA of the CDR3 is TGTGCCAGCAGTTTTACTGGGAACTACGAGCAGTACTTC.

This clonotype came up many times. The V gene is TRBV12-3 or TRBV12-4, the J gene TRBJ2-2; 12 positions agree with TRBD2. The CDR3 totals 19 residues. V was clipped by 0 bases and J by 4 bases; unmatched bases: 9. CDR3 DNA: TGTGCCAGCAGTTTAGCATTCTCTACTAGCGGGAGGTCCACCGGGGAGCTGTTTTTT. Its translation is CASSLAFSTSGRSTGELFF.

This clonotype was recorded at least ten times. The rearrangement uses TRBV12-3 or TRBV12-4 and TRBJ2-1; no clear D gene. This CDR3 has 14 amino acids. The V and J ends lost 1 base and 6 bases respectively, with 10 bases between them. The CDR3 nucleotides read TGTGCCAGCAGTTTAGGGCTAGTGGGCAATGAGCAGTTCTTC. This sequence encodes CASSLGLVGNEQFF.

This clonotype showed up many times. The V gene is TRBV24-1, the J gene TRBJ2-3; D is ambiguous. The germline CDR1 and CDR2 sequences are KGHDR and SFDVKD. The CDR3 is made up of 13 amino acids. Trimming took off 1 base at V and 2 bases at J, with 3 bases between the two ends. CDR3 residues: CATSDFSTDTQYF. DNA of the CDR3: TGTGCCACCAGTGATTTCTCCACAGATACGCAGTATTTT.

This clonotype came up many times. The rearrangement joins TRBV29-1 to TRBJ2-3; a weak D match, TRBD1 (5 bases). The V end lost 2 bases, the J end lost 0 bases, and 6 bases lay between the germline ends. This CDR3 has 13 residues. The V gene's germline CDR1 is SQVTM and CDR2 ANQGSEA. The CDR3 spells CSVEKGSTDTQYF. CDR3 coding DNA: TGCAGCGTTGAAAAGGGGAGCACAGATACGCAGTATTTT.

V is TRBV6-1 and J is TRBJ2-1; D might be TRBD2 (5 bases). This CDR3 is 13 amino acids long. V dropped 8 bases and J dropped 0 bases, with 8 bases sitting between them. The germline V gene encodes CDR1 MNHNS and CDR2 SASEGT. In DNA form, the CDR3 reads TGTGCCAGCCGGGATAACTCCTACAATGAGCAGTTCTTC. The encoded protein is CASRDNSYNEQFF.

This rearrangement joins TRBV6-5 to TRBJ2-5; D is undetermined. V was pared by 4 bases and J by 0 bases, with 9 bases between. The CDR3 length is 14 residues. CDR1 is MNHEY, CDR2 SVGAGI, per germline. CDR3 DNA sequence: TGTGCCAGCAGTTTTGGAGTGTACCAAGAGACCCAGTACTTC. The encoded protein is CASSFGVYQETQYF.

This chain joins TRBV24-1 and TRBJ2-7; D is ambiguous. V was pared by 8 bases and J by 2 bases, with 12 bases between. Germline CDR1 is KGHDR and CDR2 is SFDVKD. The CDR3 totals 13 residues. The CDR3 bases are TGTGCCACCACTCTCCTCCGACCCTACGAGCAGTACGTC. Protein product: CATTLLRPYEQYV.

This clonotype was recorded at least ten times. The genes are TRBV6-5 and TRBJ2-7, with no clear D. The germline CDR1 and CDR2 sequences are MNHEY and SVGAGI. V was trimmed by 2 bases and J by 2 bases, leaving 10 bases between them. There are 14 residues in the CDR3. CDR3 residues: CASSYGQATYEQYF. CDR3 nucleotides: TGTGCCAGCAGTTACGGGCAGGCGACCTACGAGCAGTACTTC.

This clonotype was observed many times. The rearrangement links TRBV5-1 to TRBJ2-3, with a possible D match to TRBD2 (5 bases). The germline V gene encodes CDR1 SGHRS and CDR2 YFSETQ. V shed 0 bases and J shed 5 bases, with 10 bases lying between them. The CDR3 extends over 14 amino acids. The DNA of the CDR3 is TGCGCCAGCAGCTTGGACGGAGGCGGAGATACGCAGTATTTT. Protein product: CASSLDGGGDTQYF.

V is TRBV7-9 and J is TRBJ1-1; a weak D match, TRBD1 (5 bases). This CDR3 is 14 amino acids long. The germline CDR1 and CDR2 sequences are SEHNR and FQNEAQ (reference sequence). Trimming removed 5 bases from V and 11 bases from J, with 21 bases in between. The DNA for the CDR3 is TGTGCCAGCAGCCCTTCGGGACGATACGCGAGCGCTTTCTTT. It is translated as CASSPSGRYASAFF.

This clonotype was counted at least ten times. This rearrangement joins TRBV12-3 or TRBV12-4 to TRBJ2-5, with TRBD2 matching over 9 bases. This CDR3 comprises 15 residues. The V and J ends lost 7 bases and 7 bases, in that order; junction bases with no gene match: 13. The CDR3, as DNA: TGTGCCAGCAACCCTCTAGCGGGGCAGGGCGCGACCCAGTACTTC. It yields the protein CASNPLAGQGATQYF.

In regard to this clonotype: This clone may be a read error of a much larger clone one base away. V gene TRBV29-1 combines with J gene TRBJ2-7; D possibly corresponds to TRBD2 (5 bases). Trimming removed 5 bases from V and 6 bases from J, with 17 bases in between. Germline CDR1 reads SQVTM; CDR2 reads ANQGSEA. The CDR3 has 13 residues. The CDR3 protein is CSVNGLVAGEQYF. The CDR3 DNA reads TGCAGCGTTAATGGACTGGTGGCTGGCGAGCAGTACTTC.

The chain couples TRBV7-9 to TRBJ2-3; 12 nucleotides agree with TRBD2. J was trimmed by 5 bases and V by 4 bases; bases with no gene match: 7. Germline-derived CDR1 and CDR2 are SEHNR and FQNEAQ (reference sequence). The CDR3 consists of 16 residues. The CDR3 DNA is TGTGCCAGCAGCTCCCGACTAGCGGGAGCGGAAGATACGCAGTATTTT. Protein: CASSSRLAGAEDTQYF.

This clonotype was picked up many times. The rearrangement joins TRBV14 to TRBJ1-2; tentative D call: TRBD1 (6 bases). V lost 2 bases and J 5 bases, leaving 12 bases between the germline ends. Germline V gene lookup returns CDR1 SGHDN and CDR2 FVKESK. The CDR3 is made up of 14 amino acids. This CDR3 reads CASSQLGGLYGYTF. In DNA form, the CDR3 reads TGTGCCAGCAGCCAATTGGGGGGCCTGTATGGCTACACCTTC.

This clonotype was picked up many times. The CDR3 loop is CSARDVGTANTGELFF. CDR3 sequence (DNA): TGCAGTGCTAGAGATGTGGGGACCGCGAACACCGGGGAGCTGTTTTTT. The V gene is TRBV20-1, the J gene TRBJ2-2, with D tentatively TRBD1 or TRBD2 (5 bases each). Germline CDR1 DFQATT, CDR2 SNEGSKA (reference sequence). CDR3 length: 16 amino acids. The V and J ends lost 0 bases and 0 bases respectively, with 11 bases between them.

This clonotype was seen a few times. The J gene is TRBJ2-5, the V gene TRBV5-1, with 7 bases identical to TRBD1. V was clipped by 3 bases and J by 3 bases; unmatched bases: 2. There are 13 residues in the CDR3. Germline V gene lookup returns CDR1 SGHRS and CDR2 YFSETQ. In DNA form, the CDR3 reads TGCGCCAGCAGCTGGGACAGCAAAGAGACCCAGTACTTC. Its protein product is CASSWDSKETQYF.

Note on this clonotype: A much bigger clone sits one base away, suggesting this may be a read error. The chain couples TRBV4-3 to TRBJ2-7; no clear D gene. The germline V gene has CDR1 LGHNA and CDR2 YSLEER. This CDR3 is 15 amino acids long. CDR3 sequence (DNA): TGCGCCAGCAGCCAATTGGCGCTAGTCACCTACGAGCATTACTTC. Translating gives CASSQLALVTYEHYF.

The chain joins TRBV14 to TRBJ2-2; D gene uncertain. The CDR3 extends over 13 amino acids. Trimming cost V 3 bases and J 3 bases, with 5 bases left between them. Per germline, CDR1 SGHDN and CDR2 FVKESK. CDR3 nucleotide sequence: TGTGCCAGCAGCCAGATCTACACCGGGGAGCTGTTTTTT. Translating gives CASSQIYTGELFF.

There are many counts of this clonotype. This sequence joins TRBV7-8 and TRBJ2-7; the D gene is possibly TRBD1 (7 bases). The germline V and J ends were trimmed by 4 bases and 3 bases, with 16 bases remaining between them. The CDR3 is made up of 15 amino acids. Germline V gene lookup returns CDR1 SGHVS and CDR2 FQNEAQ. CDR3 residues: CASSSQGGQSYEQYV. The CDR3 bases are TGTGCCAGCAGCTCCCAGGGGGGACAGAGCTACGAGCAGTACGTC.

In this sample, this clonotype turned up many times. The chain joins TRBV20-1 to TRBJ1-6; a possible D gene is TRBD1 (5 bases). This CDR3 is 15 amino acids long. Trimming shortened V by 3 bases and J by 3 bases, and 12 bases separated the two germline ends. From germline, CDR1 is DFQATT and CDR2 SNEGSKA (reference sequence). The CDR3: CSARGGVLYNSPLHF. The CDR3 nucleotides are TGCAGTGCTAGGGGGGGGGTTCTCTATAATTCACCCCTCCACTTT.

The chain couples TRBV15 to TRBJ1-5; 10 bases align to TRBD1. Germline assignment: CDR1 LNHNV and CDR2 YYDKDF (reference sequence). The CDR3 has 21 residues. After removal of 0 bases from V and 1 base from J, the junction contained 15 bases not matched to a gene. The CDR3 DNA reads TGTGCCACCAGCAGAGATCCTGCCGGGACAGGGGAGAATTGGAGCAATCAGCCCCAGCATTTT. This translates into CATSRDPAGTGENWSNQPQHF.

This clonotype has a handful of counts. This rearrangement joins TRBV9 to TRBJ2-5; 9 bases agree with TRBD1. CDR1 and CDR2 from the germline V gene are SGDLS and YYNGEE. The ends lost 4 bases at V and 3 bases at J; junction bases unmatched: 10. The CDR3 runs 16 residues. The CDR3 region is CASSFRQGGLKETQYF. The CDR3 coding sequence is TGTGCCAGCAGCTTCCGACAGGGGGGCCTTAAAGAGACCCAGTACTTC.

This clonotype was detected only a few times. This chain links TRBV28 with TRBJ2-3; 7 nucleotides line up with TRBD2. V shed 3 bases and J 10 bases; nucleotides not matched to a gene: 13. Germline V lookup: CDR1 MDHEN, CDR2 SYDVKM. The CDR3 runs to 15 residues. Written as DNA, the CDR3 is TGTGCCAGCAGTTTCGGACTAGTCGGGGGGAGTTCGCAGTATTTT. Residues: CASSFGLVGGSSQYF.

This clonotype was counted many times. The V call is TRBV7-2, the J call TRBJ2-7, with D perhaps matching TRBD1 (5 bases). Germline values: CDR1 SGHTA, CDR2 FQGNSA. The CDR3 has 13 amino acids. Between the trimmed V and J ends, which lost 5 bases and 4 bases, there was a span of 12 bases. CDR3 DNA sequence: TGTGCCAGCAGCCCGTCTACAGGATACGAGCAGTACTTC. This sequence encodes CASSPSTGYEQYF.